This T cell receptor (beta chain) was obtained from a study of blood T cell repertoires in COVID-19. Study overall: The samples span acute and convalescent COVID-19 from the United States, Italy and Spain. Sources were T cells, B-cell-depleted T cells, or PBMCs; the material itself was cDNA or gDNA.

In the source study's methods: For nucleated cells, counts were estimated from reference gene primer amplification. Generated by immunoSEQ multiplex PCR, the TCRdb table keeps only in-frame clones and is missing some. The V and J calls and clone size were taken over from that table, and D and trimming were inferred from the DNA. The table shows tens of thousands of clones, with more than 85% occurring only once. CDR1 MNHEY and CDR2 SVGEGT come from the germline V gene. Trimming took 2 bases from V and 9 from J; bases not matched to a gene: 13. The CDR3 covers 16 residues. What was sequenced was peripheral blood. The source is a human donor in a cohort sampled during active COVID-19. The V and J genes are TRBV6-2 or TRBV6-3 and TRBJ2-1; TRBD2 matches at 7 bases. DNA for the CDR3: TGTGCCAGCAGTTACAGGCCTGGGGGGGGGATCGGTGAGCAGTTCTTC. Translated, it gives CASSYRPGGGIGEQFF.